This TCR beta chain was observed in a study of blood T cell repertoires in COVID-19. The CDR3 sequence is 15 residues long. The ends lost 8 bases at V and 3 bases at J; junction bases unmatched: 7. Looked up from germline, CDR1 is SGHAT and CDR2 is FQNNGV. This study enrolled people aged about 18 to 90 from about two dozen US geographic areas. Here immunoSEQ multiplex PCR was the method, and the copy in TCRdb shows in-frame clones only, minus some. The top ten clones hold 2% to 2.5% of a sample with hundreds of thousands of clones, 88% of them seen once. Sequencing was carried out using PBMCs or T cells enriched from blood (not recorded which). The receptor's source is a woman in her fifties or sixties in a cohort exposed to, infected with or recovered from COVID-19 (not recorded which). The rearrangement links TRBV11-2 to TRBJ2-1; 10 bases match TRBD2. CDR3 coding DNA: TGTGCCAGCGGCCTAACTAGCGGGATCTACAATGAGCAGTTCTTC. Its protein is CASGLTSGIYNEQFF. Full variable domain (rest looked up from reference TRBV11-2 and TRBJ2-1): EAGVAQSPRYKIIEKRQSVAFWCNPISGHATLYWYQQILGQGPKLLIQFQNNGVVDDSQLPKDRFSAERLKGVDSTLKIQPAKLEDSAVYLCASGLTSGIYNEQFFGPGTRLTVL.